The 21 T cell receptor beta chains given below trace back to one sample, sequenced in a study of blood T cell repertoires in COVID-19. The protocol was immunoSEQ multiplex PCR, while the TCRdb copy is restricted to in-frame clones and leaves out a portion. Among 150,000 to 200,000 clones, about 90% were seen once, and the ten largest hold roughly 9%. Sequencing was done on a sample of PBMCs or T cells enriched from blood (not recorded which). All receptors come from a woman between 18 and 29 years old who had recovered from COVID-19.

V and J are TRBV2 and TRBJ2-7, with D uncertain. CDR3 length equals 10 residues. The V end lost 5 bases, the J end lost 5 bases, and 4 bases lay between the germline ends. Germline assignment: CDR1 SNHLY and CDR2 FYNNEI. CDR3 DNA sequence: TGTGCCAGCAGTTCTCACGAGCAGTACTTC. It specifies CASSSHEQYF.

The chain links TRBV6-1 to TRBJ1-1; D gene uncertain. Germline V CDR1 and CDR2: MNHNS, SASEGT. The V end was cut by 3 bases, the J end by 0 bases, with 17 bases between. CDR3 length equals 17 residues. The CDR3 region is CASSETWAGPMNTEAFF. CDR3 DNA sequence: TGTGCCAGCAGTGAGACCTGGGCAGGCCCTATGAACACTGAAGCTTTCTTT.

The chain links TRBV30 to TRBJ1-1; D uncertain. V gave up 0 bases and J gave up 4 bases, with 12 bases separating them. The germline V gene encodes CDR1 GTSNPN and CDR2 SVGIG (reference sequence). The CDR3 contains 14 residues. The CDR3, as DNA: TGTGCCTGGAGTGTGGCGGGGTTCGTCACTGAAGCTTTCTTT. Translated, it gives CAWSVAGFVTEAFF.

V and J are TRBV4-2 and TRBJ1-2, with D unresolved. The CDR3 totals 13 residues. Germline CDR1 and CDR2: LGHNA and YNFKEQ. V was clipped by 5 bases and J by 2 bases, with 9 bases between them. CDR3 coding DNA: TGTGCCAGCAGCGTCGACGGGAACTATGGCTACACCTTC. It yields the protein CASSVDGNYGYTF.

The gene calls are TRBV5-1 and TRBJ2-7; 9 bases map to TRBD1. The germline CDR1 and CDR2 sequences are SGHRS and YFSETQ. Germline trimming cut 4 bases from V and 5 bases from J; bases unmatched to any gene: 7. The CDR3 extends over 14 amino acids. CDR3 protein: CASSTGTGSHEQYF. The CDR3 nucleotides are TGCGCCAGCAGCACCGGGACAGGGTCCCACGAGCAGTACTTC.

The V and J genes are TRBV5-1 and TRBJ2-7; TRBD1 might be the D (6 bases). V was pared by 5 bases and J by 3 bases, with 6 bases between. The CDR3 loop spans 11 amino acids. Germline-derived CDR1 and CDR2 are SGHRS and YFSETQ. The CDR3 region is CASRQGYEQYF. DNA of the CDR3: TGCGCCAGCAGACAGGGCTACGAGCAGTACTTC.

The chain carries TRBV18 and TRBJ1-1, with D uncertain. The CDR3 sequence is 13 residues long. Germline V CDR1 and CDR2: KGHSH, LQKENI. V shed 3 bases and J shed 2 bases, with 7 bases lying between them. CDR3 residues: CASSPPLNTEAFF. The DNA of the CDR3 is TGTGCCAGCTCACCCCCACTAAACACTGAAGCTTTCTTT.

The chain has TRBV4-1 and TRBJ1-5; D is perhaps TRBD1 (5 bases). Trimming took 0 bases from V and 2 from J, leaving 14 bases between them. This CDR3 is 17 amino acids long. Germline CDR1 MGHRA, CDR2 YSYEKL. CDR3 bases: TGCGCCAGCAGCCAAGATTCGGCAGGCAGGGGCAATCAGCCCCAGCATTTT. It is translated as CASSQDSAGRGNQPQHF.

The chain carries TRBV19 and TRBJ2-7, with 9 positions matching TRBD1. The CDR3 sequence is 15 residues long. After removal of 6 bases from V and 2 bases from J, the junction contained 8 bases not matched to a gene. The germline V gene encodes CDR1 LNHDA and CDR2 SQIVND (reference sequence). The CDR3 spells CASSVGDRVPYEQYF. CDR3 coding DNA: TGTGCCAGTAGCGTGGGGGACAGGGTGCCCTACGAGCAGTACTTC.

The gene calls are TRBV4-1 and TRBJ2-7; D perhaps matches TRBD2 (7 bases). V was trimmed by 5 bases and J by 2 bases, leaving 16 bases between them. The CDR3 is 15 residues long. Germline CDR1 reads MGHRA; CDR2 reads YSYEKL. DNA of the CDR3: TGCGCCAGCAGCTACCTCCCGCGGGGGCCCTACGAGCAGTACTTC. This encodes CASSYLPRGPYEQYF.

The chain recombines TRBV4-1 with TRBJ2-3, with 10 bases lining up with TRBD2. Per the germline V gene, CDR1 is MGHRA and CDR2 is YSYEKL. J lost 6 bases, V lost 2 bases, and 8 bases had no gene match. The CDR3 runs to 16 residues. The CDR3 region has the DNA TGCGCCAGCAGCCAACCAGCGGGAGGGCCGGGGGATACGCAGTATTTT. It specifies CASSQPAGGPGDTQYF.

This rearrangement joins TRBV4-2 to TRBJ2-2; D is unclear. V dropped 2 bases and J dropped 5 bases, with 12 bases sitting between them. The CDR3 runs 15 residues. The germline V gene encodes CDR1 LGHNA and CDR2 YNFKEQ. This chain's CDR3 is CASSQRLADTGELFF. The CDR3, as DNA: TGTGCCAGCAGCCAAAGACTCGCGGATACCGGGGAGCTGTTTTTT.

The V and J genes are TRBV28 and TRBJ1-6; 8 positions agree with TRBD1. The V gene end was trimmed by 7 bases and the J gene end by 9 bases; junction bases not matched to a gene: 14. The CDR3 is 16 residues long. Germline V gene lookup returns CDR1 MDHEN and CDR2 SYDVKM. CDR3 region: CASTSQGAFSFSPLHF. CDR3 DNA sequence: TGTGCCAGCACCTCTCAGGGGGCTTTTAGTTTTTCACCCCTCCACTTT.

J is TRBJ2-7 and V is TRBV20-1; 11 bases line up with TRBD2. The V segment lost 3 bases and the J segment 6 bases; nucleotides outside the gene matches: 16. Germline CDR1 is DFQATT and CDR2 is SNEGSKA (reference sequence). This CDR3 contains 17 residues. CDR3 nucleotides: TGCAGTGCTAGTTATCTACTAGCGGGAGTTTATTCACCCGAGCAGTACTTC. Translating it yields CSASYLLAGVYSPEQYF.

The J gene is TRBJ1-1, the V gene TRBV10-3; 7 nucleotides line up with TRBD1. V was pared by 5 bases and J by 2 bases, with 5 bases of the junction left unmatched. CDR3 size: 14 residues. The V gene's germline CDR1 is ENHRY and CDR2 SYGVKD. In DNA form, the CDR3 reads TGTGCCATCAGTTTCACAGGGGTTAACACTGAAGCTTTCTTT. Translated: CAISFTGVNTEAFF.

The chain couples TRBV30 to TRBJ2-7, with TRBD2 matching over 8 bases. Germline V lookup: CDR1 GTSNPN, CDR2 SVGIG (reference sequence). With V trimmed by 4 bases and J by 3 bases, 5 bases remained unmatched. CDR3 length equals 13 residues. The CDR3 sequence: CAWKPGLGYEQYF. CDR3 DNA sequence: TGTGCCTGGAAGCCGGGACTAGGCTACGAGCAGTACTTC.

In this sample, this clone turned up once. The chain employs TRBV5-1 and TRBJ2-3, with TRBD2 as a possible D gene (5 bases). Germline lookup yields CDR1 SGHRS and CDR2 YFSETQ. The V gene lost 4 bases and the J gene lost 2 bases, with 17 bases spanning the gap. CDR3 length: 16 residues. CDR3 loop: CASSAGYGVVTDTQYF. The CDR3 bases are TGCGCCAGCAGCGCGGGTTATGGAGTAGTCACAGATACGCAGTATTTT.

Comment on this clone: The junction and the germline gene differ at one end; a read error may be behind it. The chain joins TRBV7-7 to TRBJ2-1, with D possibly matching TRBD2 (5 bases). Per the germline V gene, CDR1 is SSHAT and CDR2 is FNYEAQ (reference sequence). The CDR3 is 15 amino acids. The CDR3 reads CASSPDPGEYNEQFF. CDR3 in DNA: TGTGCTAGCAGTCCAGATCCCGGGGAATACAATGAGCAGTTCTTC.

The V gene is TRBV10-3, the J gene TRBJ1-1; D is perhaps TRBD1 (6 bases). Per germline, CDR1 ENHRY and CDR2 SYGVKD. With 6 bases removed from V and 1 base from J, the gap between germline ends came to 12 bases. The CDR3 contains 14 residues. The CDR3: CAIRWDTQNTEAFF. The CDR3 coding sequence is TGTGCCATCAGATGGGACACCCAGAACACTGAAGCTTTCTTT.

This sequence joins TRBV29-1 and TRBJ2-7, with 8 bases that match TRBD2. CDR1 is SQVTM, CDR2 ANQGSEA, per germline. The CDR3 totals 15 residues. Losses at the gene ends were 5 bases for V and 6 bases for J; bases not matched to a gene: 15. CDR3 in DNA: TGCAGCGTTCTGCGCGGCGGGAGGTCCCCCCGCGAGCAGTACTTC. It specifies CSVLRGGRSPREQYF.

This clone was found a few times. This chain uses TRBV4-1 with TRBJ1-6; 9 nucleotides align to TRBD1. The CDR3 extends over 18 amino acids. Germline CDR1 reads MGHRA; CDR2 reads YSYEKL. Losses at the gene ends were 4 bases for V and 0 bases for J; bases not matched to a gene: 7. The CDR3 reads CASSRGQGRSSYNSPLHF. The CDR3 DNA reads as TGCGCCAGCAGCCGAGGACAGGGGAGGAGCTCCTATAATTCACCCCTCCACTTT.